This is a list of T cell receptor beta chains from one sample in a study of type 1 regulatory T cells. Each CDR3 protein gets one entry after TCRdb re-called the reads with MiXCR. The sample yields 80,000 to 100,000 distinct CDR3 sequences, roughly 30% seen once. The sequenced sample consisted of CD4+ T cells, either the whole sample or a sorted fraction (not recorded which). These receptors were obtained from a human donor in good health. Each CDR3 is given with its conserved first and last residue. The listing skips clone size in some rows; elsewhere it reads once, few, many or a size class.

CASSVRGTGPEQYF,.,TRBV7-2,TRBJ2-7
CASSETSGSFFTETQYF,.,TRBV28,TRBJ2-5
CASRETVLGELFF,few,TRBV6-2/TRBV6-3,TRBJ2-2
CASSSAGATDTQYF,.,TRBV7-2,TRBJ2-3
CSARDPSRAGANTGELFF,many,TRBV20-1,TRBJ2-2
CSARFSWLGYGYTF,few,TRBV20-1,TRBJ1-2
CSASPGTVNTEAFF,.,TRBV20-1,TRBJ1-1
CSARDSPEQFF,few,TRBV20-1,TRBJ2-1
CSARSGPAHEQFF,.,TRBV20-1,TRBJ2-1
CSAVRGALEDSPLHF,.,TRBV20-1,TRBJ1-6
CASSADGVWEQYF,.,TRBV5-1,TRBJ2-7
CASSYSRRGTGFTYEQYF,.,TRBV6-2/TRBV6-3,TRBJ2-7
CSARDLRGGERSPLHF,few,TRBV20-1,TRBJ1-6
CAGRTGGWEQYF,.,TRBV10-3,TRBJ2-7
CASSGTSGYNEQFF,.,TRBV12-3/TRBV12-4,TRBJ2-1
CASKEALPNTEAFF,few,TRBV2,TRBJ1-1
CASSYPVLNYGYTF,.,TRBV6-6,TRBJ1-2
CAISDPMVPQEWEQFF,.,TRBV10-3,TRBJ2-1
CASSQFQGRTNEKLFF,.,TRBV28,TRBJ1-4
CASSLEQGAFNEQFF,.,TRBV11-2,TRBJ2-1
CASSSGQGRIGQFF,few,TRBV7-2,TRBJ2-1
CASSYSTSGSKDEQFF,many,TRBV6-2/TRBV6-3,TRBJ2-1
CASSPAQGLGYGYTF,.,TRBV7-2,TRBJ1-2
CASSLETEGEQFF,few,TRBV5-1,TRBJ2-1
CASRVAAGTDTQYF,.,TRBV28,TRBJ2-3
CSAKVPSGRPGTGELFF,few,TRBV20-1,TRBJ2-2
CRAAGQGGRETQYF,.,TRBV20-1,TRBJ2-5
CASSLAPSGRKPLQTYEQYF,few,TRBV7-9,TRBJ2-7
CASSGGHLNTEAFF,.,TRBV5-1,TRBJ1-1
CSARESLAGGGEQFF,.,TRBV20-1,TRBJ2-1
CASRSYRETGELFF,.,TRBV2,TRBJ2-2
CASSWETGRVTQYF,.,TRBV7-8,TRBJ2-5
CASSRLDRTYNEQFF,.,TRBV7-8,TRBJ2-1
CASSLGRGEGLTEAFF,.,TRBV5-1,TRBJ1-1
CASSPGQGPFYTGELFF,few,TRBV18,TRBJ2-2
CSARHQDSRVNYGYTF,few,TRBV20-1,TRBJ1-2
CASSLIAMSSYNEQFF,.,TRBV7-3,TRBJ2-1
CSVGRLAGETQYF,few,TRBV29-1,TRBJ2-5
CASSPGASGSREETQYF,.,TRBV13,TRBJ2-5
CASSPDWNTGELFF,.,TRBV6-6,TRBJ2-2
CASSEIPGRGVNNEQFF,few,TRBV6-1,TRBJ2-1
CASSYSPPTGELFF,.,TRBV6-2/TRBV6-3,TRBJ2-2